These 19 T cell receptor beta chains were sequenced from one sample in a study of CD8 T cells in ankylosing spondylitis. One entry per CDR3 protein, called by TCRdb with MiXCR from the 5' RACE reads. The table lists under 250,000 distinct CDR3 sequences, under 30% of them singletons. Specimen: blood, either unsorted or a sorted T cell fraction (not recorded which). Source of these receptors: a male donor with ankylosing spondylitis or in good health (not recorded which).

In its sample, this clonotype was seen a few times. The rearrangement joins TRBV12-3 or TRBV12-4 to TRBJ1-2; TRBD1 might be the D (6 bases). This CDR3 comprises 14 residues. The V and J ends lost 3 bases and 4 bases respectively, with 12 bases between them. The CDR3 region has the DNA TGTGCCAGCAGTTTCCATACAGGGACCTATGGCTACACCTTC. It is translated as CASSFHTGTYGYTF.

The genes are TRBV6-1 and TRBJ1-1; possible D gene TRBD1, 6 bases. Germline assignment: CDR1 MNHNS and CDR2 SASEGT. The ends were cut back, 7 bases at V and 0 bases at J, with 12 bases in the middle. There are 14 residues in the CDR3. DNA of the CDR3: TGTGCCAGCACCAGGGACACCCTGAACACTGAAGCTTTCTTT. Residues: CASTRDTLNTEAFF.

This clonotype appeared many times. The V gene is TRBV5-1, the J gene TRBJ1-1; D unresolved. V lost 0 bases to trimming and J lost 7 bases, with 10 bases between them. Germline V gene sequence: CDR1 SGHRS, CDR2 YFSETQ. This CDR3 has 13 amino acids. The CDR3 loop reads CASSLVGRDEAFF. As DNA, the CDR3 is TGCGCCAGCAGCTTGGTAGGGCGTGATGAAGCTTTCTTT. Variable domain in full (rest from reference TRBV5-1 and TRBJ1-1): KAGVTQTPRYLIKTRGQQVTLSCSPISGHRSVSWYQQTPGQGLQFLFEYFSETQRNKGNFPGRFSGRQFSNSRSEMNVSTLELGDSALYLCASSLVGRDEAFFGQGTRLTVV.

The chain uses TRBV29-1 and TRBJ1-2, with D perhaps matching TRBD1 (5 bases). CDR3 length equals 14 residues. V lost 3 bases to trimming and J lost 8 bases, with 19 bases between them. Per the germline V gene, CDR1 is SQVTM and CDR2 is ANQGSEA. The DNA for the CDR3 is TGCAGCGTTGATGTGCGGGGCGGGCAATCGGGCTACACCTTC. The encoded protein is CSVDVRGGQSGYTF.

The rearrangement joins TRBV11-2 to TRBJ2-1, with D tentatively TRBD2 (6 bases). V shed 0 bases and J shed 10 bases, with 13 bases lying between them. There are 14 residues in the CDR3. The germline CDR1 and CDR2 sequences are SGHAT and FQNNGV. CDR3 sequence reads: CASSLEGGLGEQFF. The CDR3 region has the DNA TGTGCCAGCAGCTTAGAGGGGGGACTGGGCGAGCAGTTCTTC.

This clonotype was picked up many times. The J gene is TRBJ1-2, the V gene TRBV4-2, with 10 positions matching TRBD1. Germline V lookup: CDR1 LGHNA, CDR2 YNFKEQ. This CDR3 is 16 amino acids long. V lost 4 bases and J lost 2; bases outside the gene matches: 7. As DNA, the CDR3 is TGTGCCAGCAGCCCTGACTGGACAGGGGGAAACTATGGCTACACCTTC. This gives the protein CASSPDWTGGNYGYTF.

A few counts support this clonotype. The chain couples TRBV20-1 to TRBJ2-1; tentatively, D is TRBD1 or TRBD2 (6 bases each). Germline V lookup: CDR1 DFQATT, CDR2 SNEGSKA (reference sequence). V lost 3 bases and J 2 bases, leaving 8 bases between the germline ends. This CDR3 contains 13 residues. CDR3 in DNA: TGCAGTGCTAGCCGGGGGCCCTACAATGAGCAGTTCTTC. It codes for CSASRGPYNEQFF.

The rearrangement uses TRBV21-1 and TRBJ2-3; the D call in the table, TRBD1, was not verified against the DNA. TRBV21-1 is tagged as a pseudogene. The CDR3 has 15 residues. This chain's CDR3 is CASSKVGQNIDTQYF. CDR3 bases: TGTGCCAGCAGCAAAGTTGGACAAAATATAGATACGCAGTATTTT.

The chain has TRBV5-1 and TRBJ2-7, with 8 bases matching TRBD1. Trimming at V came to 4 bases and at J to 5 bases, leaving 5 bases not matched to a gene. The CDR3 totals 13 residues. From germline, CDR1 is SGHRS and CDR2 YFSETQ. CDR3 sequence reads: CASSPDRANEQYF. The CDR3 bases are TGCGCCAGCAGCCCGGACAGGGCGAACGAGCAGTACTTC.

The chain recombines TRBV5-6 with TRBJ2-3; the D gene is possibly TRBD2 (6 bases). There are 15 residues in the CDR3. Germline V lookup: CDR1 SGHDT, CDR2 YYEEEE. Trimming removed 4 bases at V and 2 bases at J, with 14 bases between. CDR3 amino acids: CASSTTRLVTDTQYF. For the CDR3, the DNA is TGTGCCAGCAGCACCACCAGACTAGTCACAGATACGCAGTATTTT.

In this sample, this clonotype turned up many times. V and J are TRBV5-1 and TRBJ2-4; 8 bases line up with TRBD2. CDR1 is SGHRS, CDR2 YFSETQ, per germline. V gave up 4 bases and J gave up 4 bases; unmatched junction bases: 4. The CDR3 extends over 14 amino acids. CDR3 in DNA: TGCGCCAGCAGCCCGGGACTAGAGAAAAACATTCAGTACTTC. Translation gives CASSPGLEKNIQYF.

This clonotype appeared many times. The chain links TRBV4-2 to TRBJ2-5, with D possibly TRBD2 on 6 matching bases. The CDR3 is 15 residues long. The germline V and J ends were trimmed by 3 bases and 2 bases, with 13 bases remaining between them. Germline V gene lookup returns CDR1 LGHNA and CDR2 YNFKEQ. The CDR3 here is CASSQRQGLQETQYF. CDR3 bases: TGTGCCAGCAGCCAGAGGCAGGGACTTCAAGAGACCCAGTACTTC.

This sequence joins TRBV5-1 and TRBJ2-7; D possibly corresponds to TRBD2 (6 bases). V lost 3 bases and J 5 bases, leaving 15 bases between the germline ends. The CDR3 spans 14 residues. Germline CDR1 reads SGHRS; CDR2 reads YFSETQ. The CDR3: CASSSRPGGDEQYF. The CDR3 region has the DNA TGCGCCAGCAGCTCCCGACCCGGGGGAGACGAGCAGTACTTC.

The genes are TRBV6-1 and TRBJ2-7, with TRBD1 matching over 8 bases. V lost 6 bases, J lost 3 bases, and 10 bases stayed unmatched. The CDR3 covers 15 residues. CDR1 is MNHNS and CDR2 is SASEGT in the germline V gene. CDR3 loop: CASSPPGQEDYEQYF. CDR3 coding DNA: TGTGCCAGCAGCCCCCCGGGACAGGAAGACTACGAGCAGTACTTC.

The chain joins TRBV9 to TRBJ2-1; TRBD1 might be the D (5 bases). Looked up from germline, CDR1 is SGDLS and CDR2 is YYNGEE. The V end was cut by 4 bases, the J end by 6 bases, with 11 bases between. The CDR3 contains 13 residues. The CDR3 sequence: CASSRGPPNEQFF. The CDR3 nucleotides read TGTGCCAGCAGCAGGGGTCCGCCCAATGAGCAGTTCTTC. The variable domain in full, completed from reference TRBV9 and TRBJ2-1, reads DSGVTQTPKHLITATGQRVTLRCSPRSGDLSVYWYQQSLDQGLQFLIQYYNGEERAKGNILERFSAQQFPDLHSELNLSSLELGDSALYFCASSRGPPNEQFFGPGTRLTVL.

In this sample, this clonotype turned up a few times. The J gene is TRBJ2-2, the V gene TRBV5-6; D unclear. Trimming left V 2 bases short and J 4 bases short, with 9 bases between. Germline V gene data show CDR1 as SGHDT and CDR2 as YYEEEE. CDR3 length: 14 amino acids. The CDR3, as DNA: TGTGCCAGCAGCTTTCCAGGTGCCACCGGGGAGCTGTTTTTT. It codes for CASSFPGATGELFF.

This clonotype was counted between two and nine times. The chain has TRBV29-1 and TRBJ2-7; 12 bases align to TRBD2. J lost 6 bases, V lost 5 bases, and 14 bases had no gene match. Germline V gene lookup returns CDR1 SQVTM and CDR2 ANQGSEA. This CDR3 has 16 amino acids. This CDR3 reads CSVKTSGSTRGLEQYF. The CDR3 DNA sequence: TGCAGCGTTAAGACTAGCGGGAGTACACGGGGGCTCGAGCAGTACTTC.

Ten or more counts support this clonotype. At one end the junction does not follow the germline gene, possibly because of a read error. The chain carries TRBV7-2 and TRBJ2-7; 7 bases line up with TRBD2. The CDR3 spans 14 residues. The germline gives CDR1 SGHTA, CDR2 FQGNSA. The CDR3 region is CASTLVGTTYEQYF. The CDR3 DNA sequence: TGTGCCAGCACCTTAGTCGGGACTACCTACGAGCAGTACTTC.

The J gene is TRBJ2-3, the V gene TRBV5-6; weak D call: TRBD1 (6 bases). Trimming removed 0 bases at V and 1 base at J, with 12 bases between. Per germline, CDR1 SGHDT and CDR2 YYEEEE. This CDR3 is 16 amino acids long. The CDR3 here is CASSLVSAGGTDTQYF. DNA of the CDR3: TGTGCCAGCAGCTTGGTTTCGGCAGGGGGCACAGATACGCAGTATTTT.